What follows describes a single T cell receptor beta chain. The sample originates from a study of blood T cell repertoires in COVID-19. In the original analysis: Quantification of nucleated cells was approximated via reference gene primer amplification. The table came from immunoSEQ multiplex PCR; TCRdb's copy has only in-frame clones and leaves some out. For V, J and clone size, that table is used; D and trimming come from the DNA. The top ten clones hold around 0.83% of a sample with under 250,000 clones, roughly 91% of them seen once. CDR3 size: 12 residues. Per germline, CDR1 MNHEY and CDR2 SVGAGI. Trimming pared 7 bases from V and 1 base from J, leaving 7 bases between.

This TCR was recovered from a man aged 25-40 years with COVID-19, enrolled during active disease. The rearrangement links TRBV6-5 to TRBJ1-1; D uncertain. Sequences were obtained from peripheral blood. CDR3 loop: CASTTENTEAFF. The CDR3 DNA reads as TGTGCCAGCACAACAGAGAACACTGAAGCTTTCTTT.